This is a list of T cell receptor beta chains from one sample in a study of T cell responses to AZD1222 COVID-19 vaccine. Sequencing used immunoSEQ multiplex PCR; TCRdb keeps in-frame clones, though not all of them. The table lists 70,000 to 90,000 clones, approximately 83% of them singletons, with 9.5% to 13% in the top ten. Sequenced here: peripheral blood, sampled 28 days after the second AZD1222 dose. The receptors originated from an adult who received the AZD1222 COVID-19 vaccine. Both conserved end residues are part of each CDR3. The order of the fields is D gene, J gene, V gene, clone size, CDR3 DNA, CDR3 protein. The D gene is left open where the match is weak. Expanded clones are given a class, and other clones once, few, many or no size at all.

NA | TRBJ1-2 | TRBV6-1 | NA | TGTGCCAGCAGTGAGTTCCAGGGTGGGGGCTCGTATGGCTACACCTTC | CASSEFQGGGSYGYTF
NA | TRBJ1-5 | TRBV29-1 | NA | TGCAGCGTGAGGACCGCCTCGGGGCCCCAGCATTTT | CSVRTASGPQHF
NA | TRBJ1-5 | TRBV12-3/TRBV12-4 | NA | TGTGCCAGCAGTCGGAGCAATCAGCCCCAGCATTTT | CASSRSNQPQHF
NA | TRBJ2-6 | TRBV3-1/TRBV3-2 | NA | TGTGCCAGCAGCCAAGATCGCGGCCGCCTCTCTGGGGCCAACGTCCTGACTTTC | CASSQDRGRLSGANVLTF
NA | TRBJ1-2 | TRBV3-1/TRBV3-2 | NA | TGTGCCAGCAGCCATCAGGGGTCCCCCTATGGCTACACCTTC | CASSHQGSPYGYTF
TRBD1 | TRBJ1-4 | TRBV25-1 | few | TGTGCCAGCAGTGAAAGGGGACAGGGGAGGTCAGAAAAACTGTTTTTT | CASSERGQGRSEKLFF
NA | TRBJ1-3 | TRBV11-2 | NA | TGTGCCAGCAGCTTAGTGGTGGGCGCCGGGAACACCATATATTTT | CASSLVVGAGNTIYF
TRBD1 | TRBJ1-3 | TRBV28 | NA | TGTGCCAGCAGTTTAGTAGGGGGCCGTGGAAACACCATATATTTT | CASSLVGGRGNTIYF
NA | TRBJ1-6 | TRBV6-5 | NA | TGTGCCAGCAGTTCCCTGATCTCCTATAATTCACCCCTCCACTTT | CASSSLISYNSPLHF
TRBD1 | TRBJ1-2 | TRBV27 | NA | TGTGCCAGCAGACGGACAGGGGTTCCCCACCATGGCTACACCTTC | CASRRTGVPHHGYTF
NA | TRBJ1-4 | TRBV6-5 | once | TGTGCCAGCAGTTACTCTACTACAGTGGAAAAACTGTTTTTT | CASSYSTTVEKLFF
NA | TRBJ1-2 | TRBV19 | NA | TGTGCCAGTAGTATAAGGTGGTTGGGGCACGACGATGGCTACACCTTC | CASSIRWLGHDDGYTF
NA | TRBJ1-4 | TRBV6-5 | NA | TGTGCCAGCAGTTACTCCCTTTCTCTCAATGAAAAACTGTTTTTT | CASSYSLSLNEKLFF
NA | TRBJ1-2 | TRBV14 | NA | TGTGCCAGCAGCCAAAGGGAGTATGGCTACACCTTC | CASSQREYGYTF
NA | TRBJ2-1 | TRBV7-3 | NA | TGTGCCAGCAGCCTCGGGACCGGGAAGGATGAGCAGTTCTTC | CASSLGTGKDEQFF
NA | TRBJ2-7 | TRBV6-2/TRBV6-3 | NA | TGTGCCAGCAGCCTCTGGAGAGATTACGAGCAGTACTTC | CASSLWRDYEQYF
NA | TRBJ1-1 | TRBV19 | NA | TGTGCCAGTAGTATCGTGCAGATGAACACTGAAGCTTTCTTT | CASSIVQMNTEAFF
NA | TRBJ1-1 | TRBV7-9 | NA | TGTGCCAGCAGCCCGGAGGGAGGGAGGACTGAAGCTTTCTTT | CASSPEGGRTEAFF
NA | TRBJ1-4 | TRBV18 | NA | TGTGCCAGCTCACCTCCGGAGGGTTATGAAAAACTGTTTTTT | CASSPPEGYEKLFF
NA | TRBJ2-7 | TRBV28 | NA | TGTGCCACCAGTACCTCCCACTTACTTACTGACGAGCAGTACTTC | CATSTSHLLTDEQYF
NA | TRBJ1-2 | TRBV6-2/TRBV6-3 | NA | TGTGCCAGCAGTTTGGGCCCAGGCGGGGGAAACTATGGCTACACCTTC | CASSLGPGGGNYGYTF
NA | TRBJ2-2 | TRBV27 | NA | TGTGCCAGCAGTTTAGGTTTCGTTTCGACCCCAACCGGGGAGCTGTTTTTT | CASSLGFVSTPTGELFF
NA | TRBJ1-3 | TRBV28 | NA | TGTGCCAGCAGTTTTATTTCAGCTGCAGGAAACACCATATATTTT | CASSFISAAGNTIYF
TRBD1 | TRBJ1-5 | TRBV9 | NA | TGTGCCAGCAGCGTAGTTAACAGGGGGGCCAATCAGCCCCAGCATTTT | CASSVVNRGANQPQHF